This T cell receptor beta chain was obtained from a study of human T cells and chemical hapten exposure. V lost 5 bases and J lost 4, with 7 bases in between. Germline-derived CDR1 and CDR2 are SGHAT and FQNNGV. CDR3 length: 12 residues. This clonotype turned up a few times. Indicated time point: patch test 3, about 24 weeks after DPC sensitization. Treatment in this sample: therapeutic diphenylcyclopropenone sensitization with weekly scalp DPC. Blood collection took place prior to placing each patch test. The template was total RNA from unfractionated whole blood. In TCRdb, the RACE reads were re-called with MiXCR into one record per CDR3 protein. The data contain 95,000 to 150,000 distinct CDR3 sequences, 11% of them singletons.

V is TRBV11-2 and J is TRBJ2-3; unclear D gene. The sequence came from a woman in her forties or fifties with alopecia areata. Some clones in this sample may be carry-over from other donors' samples. The sample consisted of whole blood, taken in connection with sensitization to the hapten diphenylcyclopropenone (DPC). The DNA for the CDR3 is TGTGCCAGCAGCCCCTGGCCAGATACGCAGTATTTT. Protein product: CASSPWPDTQYF.